This T cell receptor beta chain was captured by sequencing in a study of a mutant IDH1 vaccine in newly diagnosed glioma (dated by TCRdb to the early 2020s). Study-wide context: Of the 25 to 35 patients who were treated, about 62% were male and roughly 38% were female, and the mean age was roughly 40 years. Prior to enrollment, standard therapy consisting of radiotherapy alone, temozolomide alone, or radiochemotherapy with temozolomide had been administered to patients, with the combination being received by most patients. Peripheral blood samples were drawn at six visits, namely V03 (baseline), V05, V07, V10, V12 and V13. Longitudinal TCRB deep sequencing was done for 25 treated patients, wherever samples were available for exploratory analyses. The full study reports these points: Changes in the top peripheral T cell clonotypes picked up by TCRB sequencing did not appear to be linked to pseudoprogression. It was noted by the authors that analyses of patient blood samples could not be reproduced owing to sample limitations. PBMC samples for TCRB deep sequencing were selected based on availability. Immune responses induced by the vaccine were seen in more than 85% of patients across multiple MHC alleles.

Taken with the paper, the label for time point translates to: baseline, week 1 (first vaccination visit). What this sample's treatment or condition label stands for: pre-vaccination baseline after standard-of-care therapy. The donors had newly diagnosed IDH1-mutant astrocytomas of WHO grade 3 or 4 that showed loss of nuclear ATRX. The samples were drawn from NOA16, a multicentre, single-arm, open-label phase I trial in Germany that tested a mutant IDH1 peptide vaccine in humans for the first time. Blood drawn at visit V03 was used as the baseline sample for immunogenicity testing. Genomic DNA for TCRB sequencing was extracted from EDTA blood using the DNeasy Blood and Tissue Kit. Points on this clone: Its antigen specificity is not known. Per-base quality was not reported, and no clone a single base away is much larger than it.

Trimming takes 5 bases from V and 0 bases from J, and the germline ends sit 17 bases apart. From the cysteine through the phenylalanine, the CDR3 covers 17 amino acids. Only the CDR3 part of the read is kept: 51 bases, read in frame from the first base. CDR1 SGHTA and CDR2 FQGNSA are derived from the germline V gene. Libraries were prepared through the immunoSEQ multiplex PCR assay. The hsTCRB Kit was used according to the manufacturer's protocol to amplify rearranged TCR beta chain sequences. TCRB libraries were sequenced on an Illumina MiSeq. Per the source publication's procedure: The kit vendor's proprietary platform handled demultiplexing, trimming and gene mapping. TCRdb re-hosts the immuneACCESS table, in-frame sequences only. Its copies lack some clones; in the studies checked, an unresolved V gene accounts for under half of them, and the cause for the rest is not known. V and J calls and clone size are as listed in that table; D and trimming were resolved from the DNA. The sample profile shows tens of thousands of clones; 60% to 85% of them were found once. The ten largest account for 1.5% to 2% of the sample.

The sample in question was PBMCs, obtained from a glioma patient treated with radiotherapy, temozolomide or both. The chain uses TRBV7-2 and TRBJ2-1; the D gene assignment is perhaps TRBD1 or TRBD2, with each matching 5 bases. The source is a woman aged 40 to 55 with glioma. The DNA sequence is given as TGTGCCAGCAGCCCCCGGGACCTCCAGAGCTCCTACAATGAGCAGTTCTTC. Translated, this gives CASSPRDLQSSYNEQFF.